This entry concerns a single T cell receptor (beta chain). The antigen is unknown. The data are from a study of cytomegalovirus exposure and HLA in healthy donors. For the study at large: Falling in the Caucasian-associated ancestry cluster were about 82% of approximately 410 genotyped donors. Findings of the study overall: When a later analysis was performed, an Asian-associated ancestry cluster reportedly had fewer N-insertions than the roughly 700-donor mean. The study labeled under 200 TCR beta chains cytomegalovirus-associated.

The CDR3 consists of 15 residues. Trimming removed 3 bases from V and 6 bases from J; junction bases left unmatched: 10. Per the germline V gene, CDR1 is SGHKS and CDR2 is YYEKEE (reference sequence). Amplification used 60 Vbeta primers and 13 Jbeta primers. The repertoire was sequenced with immunoSEQ multiplex PCR; TCRdb's copy has only in-frame clones and lacks some. The sample holds 160,000 or so clones; 60% to 80% are singletons and the top ten take approximately 1.5%. The sequencing input was PBMCs. This chain uses TRBV5-5 with TRBJ2-7; TRBD2 matches at 9 bases. This receptor was taken from a male donor in good health and CMV-seronegative. In DNA form, the CDR3 reads TGTGCCAGCAGCTCCACGGGAGCGGGGGGAGGCGAGCAGTACTTC. Translating it yields CASSSTGAGGGEQYF.